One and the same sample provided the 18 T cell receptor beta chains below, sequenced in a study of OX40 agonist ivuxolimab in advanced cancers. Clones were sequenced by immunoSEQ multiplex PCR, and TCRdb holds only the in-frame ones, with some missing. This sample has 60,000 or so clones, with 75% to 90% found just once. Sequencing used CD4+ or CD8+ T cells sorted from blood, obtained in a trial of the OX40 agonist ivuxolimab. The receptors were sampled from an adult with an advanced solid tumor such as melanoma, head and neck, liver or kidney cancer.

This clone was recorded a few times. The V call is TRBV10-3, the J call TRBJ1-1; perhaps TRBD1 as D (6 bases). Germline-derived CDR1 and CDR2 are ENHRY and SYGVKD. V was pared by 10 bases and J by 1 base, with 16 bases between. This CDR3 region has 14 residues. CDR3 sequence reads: CATSLQGGNTEAFF. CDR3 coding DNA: TGTGCCACCTCATTACAGGGAGGGAACACTGAAGCTTTCTTT.

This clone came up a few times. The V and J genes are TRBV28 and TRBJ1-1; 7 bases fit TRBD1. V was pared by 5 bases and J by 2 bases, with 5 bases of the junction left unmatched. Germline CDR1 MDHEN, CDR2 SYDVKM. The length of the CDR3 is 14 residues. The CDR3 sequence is CASSPGQTNTEAFF. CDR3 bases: TGTGCCAGCAGTCCGGGACAGACAAACACTGAAGCTTTCTTT.

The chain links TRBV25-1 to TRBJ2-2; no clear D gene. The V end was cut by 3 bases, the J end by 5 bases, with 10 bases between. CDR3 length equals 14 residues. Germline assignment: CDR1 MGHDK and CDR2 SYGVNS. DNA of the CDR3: TGTGCCAGCAGTGAGGAGTTGGTAACCGGGGAGCTGTTTTTT. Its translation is CASSEELVTGELFF.

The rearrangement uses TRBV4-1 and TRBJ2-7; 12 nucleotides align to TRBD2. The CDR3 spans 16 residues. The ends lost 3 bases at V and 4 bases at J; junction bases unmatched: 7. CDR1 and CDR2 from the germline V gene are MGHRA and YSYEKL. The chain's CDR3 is CASSHFLTSGRYEQYF. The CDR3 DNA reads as TGCGCCAGCAGCCACTTTCTGACTAGCGGGAGATACGAGCAGTACTTC.

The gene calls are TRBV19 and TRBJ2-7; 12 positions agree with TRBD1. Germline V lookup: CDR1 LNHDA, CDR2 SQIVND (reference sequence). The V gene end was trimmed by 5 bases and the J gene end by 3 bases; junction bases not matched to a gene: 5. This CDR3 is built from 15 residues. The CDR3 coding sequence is TGTGCCAGTAGTCCCGGGACAGGGGGCAACTACGAGCAGTACTTC. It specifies CASSPGTGGNYEQYF.

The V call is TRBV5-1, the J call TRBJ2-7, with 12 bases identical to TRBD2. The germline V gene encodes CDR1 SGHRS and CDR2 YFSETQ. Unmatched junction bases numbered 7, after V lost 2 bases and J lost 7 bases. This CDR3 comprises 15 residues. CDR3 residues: CASSFLAGGPGEQYF. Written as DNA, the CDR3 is TGCGCCAGCAGCTTTCTAGCGGGAGGGCCGGGGGAGCAGTACTTC.

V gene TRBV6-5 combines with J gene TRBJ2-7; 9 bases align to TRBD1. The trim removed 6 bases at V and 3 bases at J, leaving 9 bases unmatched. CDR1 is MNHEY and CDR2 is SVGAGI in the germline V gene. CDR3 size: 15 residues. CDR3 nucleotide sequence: TGTGCCAGCAGCTTTACGAAGGGACAGGGCTACGAGCAGTACTTC. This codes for CASSFTKGQGYEQYF.

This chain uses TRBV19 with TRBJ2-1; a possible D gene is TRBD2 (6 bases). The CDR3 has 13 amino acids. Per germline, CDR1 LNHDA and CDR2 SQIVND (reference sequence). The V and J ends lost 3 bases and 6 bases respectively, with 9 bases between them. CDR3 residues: CASSILARNEQFF. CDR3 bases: TGTGCCAGTAGTATCCTAGCGCGCAATGAGCAGTTCTTC.

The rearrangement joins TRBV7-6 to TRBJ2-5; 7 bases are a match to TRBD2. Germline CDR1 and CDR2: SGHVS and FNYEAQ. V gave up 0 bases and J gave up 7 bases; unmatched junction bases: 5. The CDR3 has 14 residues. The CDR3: CASSLAGLDGTQYF. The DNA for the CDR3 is TGTGCCAGCAGCTTAGCAGGACTAGACGGGACCCAGTACTTC.

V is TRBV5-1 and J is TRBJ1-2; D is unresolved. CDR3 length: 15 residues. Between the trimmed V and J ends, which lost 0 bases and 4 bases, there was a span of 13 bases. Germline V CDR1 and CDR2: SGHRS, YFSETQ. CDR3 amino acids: CASSLDANVGYGYTF. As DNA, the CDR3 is TGCGCCAGCAGCTTGGATGCTAACGTGGGCTATGGCTACACCTTC. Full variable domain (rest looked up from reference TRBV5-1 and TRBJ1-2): KAGVTQTPRYLIKTRGQQVTLSCSPISGHRSVSWYQQTPGQGLQFLFEYFSETQRNKGNFPGRFSGRQFSNSRSEMNVSTLELGDSALYLCASSLDANVGYGYTFGSGTRLTVV.

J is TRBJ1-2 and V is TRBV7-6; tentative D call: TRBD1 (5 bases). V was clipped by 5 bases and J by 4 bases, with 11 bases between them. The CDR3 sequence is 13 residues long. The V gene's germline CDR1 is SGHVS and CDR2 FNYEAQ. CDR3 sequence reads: CASSLGQGYGYTF. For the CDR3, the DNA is TGTGCCAGCAGCCTTGGCCAGGGCTATGGCTACACCTTC. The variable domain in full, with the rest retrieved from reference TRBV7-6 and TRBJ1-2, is GAGVSQSPRYKVTKRGQDVALRCDPISGHVSLYWYRQALGQGPEFLTYFNYEAQQDKSGLPNDRFSAERPEGSISTLTIQRTEQRDSAMYRCASSLGQGYGYTFGSGTRLTVV.

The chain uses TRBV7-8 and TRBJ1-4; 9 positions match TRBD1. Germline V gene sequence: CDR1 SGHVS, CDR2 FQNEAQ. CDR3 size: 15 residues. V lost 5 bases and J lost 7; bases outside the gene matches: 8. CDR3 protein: CASSTHRGRSEKLFF. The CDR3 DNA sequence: TGTGCCAGCAGCACCCACAGGGGGCGGAGTGAAAAACTGTTTTTT.

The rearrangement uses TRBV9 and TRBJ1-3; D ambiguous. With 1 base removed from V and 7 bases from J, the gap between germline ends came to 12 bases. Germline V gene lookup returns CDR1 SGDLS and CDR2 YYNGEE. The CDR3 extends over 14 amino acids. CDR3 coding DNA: TGTGCCAGCAGCGTAACGACATCTAGGAACACCATATATTTT. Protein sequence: CASSVTTSRNTIYF.

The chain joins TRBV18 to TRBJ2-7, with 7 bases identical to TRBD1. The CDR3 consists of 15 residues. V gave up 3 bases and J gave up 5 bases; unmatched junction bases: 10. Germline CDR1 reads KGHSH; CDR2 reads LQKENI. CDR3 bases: TGTGCCAGCTCACCCCGTAGACAGGGAGTCCACGAGCAGTACTTC. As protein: CASSPRRQGVHEQYF.

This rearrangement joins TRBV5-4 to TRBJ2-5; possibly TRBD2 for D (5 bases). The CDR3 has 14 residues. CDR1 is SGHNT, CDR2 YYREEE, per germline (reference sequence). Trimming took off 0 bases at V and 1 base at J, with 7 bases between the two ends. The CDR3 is CASSLVRGQETQYF. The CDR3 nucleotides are TGTGCCAGCAGCTTGGTTCGGGGCCAAGAGACCCAGTACTTC. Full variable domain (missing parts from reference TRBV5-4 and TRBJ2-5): ETGVTQSPTHLIKTRGQQVTLRCSSQSGHNTVSWYQQALGQGPQFIFQYYREEENGRGNFPPRFSGLQFPNYSSELNVNALELDDSALYLCASSLVRGQETQYFGPGTRLLVL.

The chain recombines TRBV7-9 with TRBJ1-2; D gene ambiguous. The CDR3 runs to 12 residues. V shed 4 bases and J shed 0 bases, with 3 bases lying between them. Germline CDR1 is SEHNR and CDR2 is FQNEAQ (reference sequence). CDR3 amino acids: CASSSSNYGYTF. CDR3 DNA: TGTGCCAGCAGCTCCTCTAACTATGGCTACACCTTC.

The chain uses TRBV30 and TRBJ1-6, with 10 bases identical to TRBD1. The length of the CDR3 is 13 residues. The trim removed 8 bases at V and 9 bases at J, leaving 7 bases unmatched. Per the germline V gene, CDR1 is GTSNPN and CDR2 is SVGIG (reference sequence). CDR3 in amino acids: CAGSGTGVSPLHF. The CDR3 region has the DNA TGTGCCGGCTCCGGGACAGGGGTTTCACCCCTCCACTTT.

CDR3 protein: CASSPAGPNTGELFF. The CDR3 nucleotides read TGCGCCAGCAGTCCGGCGGGCCCGAACACCGGGGAGCTGTTTTTT. J is TRBJ2-2 and V is TRBV5-1, with a weak D call TRBD2 (5 bases). The CDR3 contains 15 residues. V was shortened by 5 bases and J by 0 bases, with 11 bases between the two germline ends. The germline CDR1 and CDR2 sequences are SGHRS and YFSETQ.